This entry lists 24 T cell receptor beta chains sequenced from one sample in a study of cytomegalovirus exposure and HLA in healthy donors. 13 Jbeta primers and 60 Vbeta primers were used for the PCR. The repertoire was sequenced with immunoSEQ multiplex PCR; TCRdb's copy has only in-frame clones and lacks some. Among 150,000 to 200,000 clones listed, around 75% were seen once. The sequenced sample consisted of PBMCs. These receptors all stem from a female donor in good health and CMV-seronegative.

The rearrangement links TRBV28 to TRBJ1-3, with D uncertain. Germline V gene data show CDR1 as MDHEN and CDR2 as SYDVKM. The CDR3 spans 14 residues. V was pared by 4 bases and J by 7 bases, with 14 bases between. CDR3 sequence reads: CASSSGLTGNTIYF. Written as DNA, the CDR3 is TGTGCCAGCAGTTCCGGCCTCACGGGGAACACCATATATTTT.

The chain links TRBV27 to TRBJ1-1, with D perhaps matching TRBD1 (6 bases). This CDR3 comprises 14 residues. The germline CDR1 and CDR2 sequences are MNHEY and SMNVEV (reference sequence). Trimming took 3 bases from V and 7 from J, leaving 15 bases between them. In nucleotides, the CDR3 is TGTGCCAGCAGTTTCCGCAAGGACAGTCGTGAAGCTTTCTTT. Its translation is CASSFRKDSREAFF.

The chain joins TRBV2 to TRBJ2-6; 7 positions match TRBD2. The V gene end was trimmed by 3 bases and the J gene end by 1 base; junction bases not matched to a gene: 0. The germline gives CDR1 SNHLY, CDR2 FYNNEI. The CDR3 is 15 residues long. The CDR3 here is CASSDGGSGANVLTF. DNA of the CDR3: TGTGCCAGCAGTGACGGGGGGTCTGGGGCCAACGTCCTGACTTTC.

The gene calls are TRBV19 and TRBJ1-1, with D hard to call. This CDR3 comprises 11 residues. Germline CDR1 LNHDA, CDR2 SQIVND (reference sequence). V lost 10 bases and J 4 bases, leaving 10 bases between the germline ends. CDR3 residues: CATISGTEAFF. For the CDR3, the DNA is TGTGCCACCATTTCCGGCACTGAAGCTTTCTTT.

This chain links TRBV18 with TRBJ1-2, with 10 bases aligning to TRBD1. Germline V gives CDR1 KGHSH, CDR2 LQKENI. The CDR3 length is 16 residues. J gave up 8 bases and V 2 bases, and 11 bases lay outside the gene matches. Here the CDR3 reads CASSPDLTGGQVGYTF. For the CDR3, the DNA is TGTGCCAGCTCACCAGATTTGACAGGGGGCCAGGTCGGCTACACCTTC.

The CDR3 reads CASSLKAGGGLSEQYF. CDR3 sequence (DNA): TGTGCCAGCAGCTTAAAGGCAGGGGGCGGTTTATCCGAGCAGTACTTC. V and J are TRBV7-3 and TRBJ2-7, with 8 bases aligning to TRBD1. After removal of 1 base from V and 6 bases from J, the junction contained 11 bases not matched to a gene. Germline lookup yields CDR1 SGHTA and CDR2 FQGTGA. This CDR3 contains 16 residues.

As DNA, the CDR3 is TGTGCCAGCAGCTATGGCCCCTATAATTCACCCCTCCACTTT. Its protein product is CASSYGPYNSPLHF. The chain joins TRBV11-2 to TRBJ1-6; no definite D call. Germline values: CDR1 SGHAT, CDR2 FQNNGV. This CDR3 spans 14 amino acids. V dropped 4 bases and J dropped 2 bases, with 6 bases sitting between them.

The chain carries TRBV5-1 and TRBJ2-3; TRBD1 matches 7 bases. Germline CDR1 reads SGHRS; CDR2 reads YFSETQ. This CDR3 contains 14 residues. With V trimmed by 4 bases and J by 1 base, 3 bases remained unmatched. The CDR3 protein is CASSTDRGTDTQYF. For the CDR3, the DNA is TGCGCCAGCAGCACCGACAGGGGCACAGATACGCAGTATTTT. Full variable domain (rest looked up from reference TRBV5-1 and TRBJ2-3): KAGVTQTPRYLIKTRGQQVTLSCSPISGHRSVSWYQQTPGQGLQFLFEYFSETQRNKGNFPGRFSGRQFSNSRSEMNVSTLELGDSALYLCASSTDRGTDTQYFGPGTRLTVL.

The chain is built from TRBV10-1 and TRBJ2-1, with 8 bases matching TRBD1. The V gene end was trimmed by 10 bases and the J gene end by 9 bases; junction bases not matched to a gene: 11. The CDR3 sequence is 13 residues long. Germline CDR1 and CDR2: WNHNN and SYGVQD (reference sequence). The CDR3 DNA is TGCGCCACCAGCAGGACAGGGCGGGCTGAGCAGTTCTTC. Translating gives CATSRTGRAEQFF.

The chain carries TRBV5-1 and TRBJ1-3; D is undetermined. Germline CDR1 is SGHRS and CDR2 is YFSETQ. This CDR3 is built from 14 residues. Deletions cut 4 bases from V and 0 bases from J, with 8 bases between. The CDR3 loop reads CASSPTVSGNTIYF. CDR3 nucleotide sequence: TGCGCCAGCAGCCCCACGGTCTCTGGAAACACCATATATTTT.

A few counts support this clone. The CDR3 coding sequence is TGTGCCAGCAGCTTAGGGGGTACTGGGGCCAACGTCCTGACTTTC. Amino acid sequence: CASSLGGTGANVLTF. This rearrangement joins TRBV5-4 to TRBJ2-6, with a tentative D call TRBD1 (6 bases). This CDR3 region has 15 residues. V was trimmed by 2 bases and J by 2 bases, leaving 8 bases between them. The germline CDR1 and CDR2 sequences are SGHNT and YYREEE (reference sequence).

This rearrangement joins TRBV14 to TRBJ1-6, with 10 bases identical to TRBD1. V gave up 6 bases and J gave up 10 bases; unmatched junction bases: 6. The CDR3 totals 14 residues. Germline loops: CDR1 SGHDN, CDR2 FVKESK. The CDR3 DNA is TGTGCCAGCAGGCGGGACAGGGGCTTATCACCCCTCCACTTT. Translation: CASRRDRGLSPLHF.

The chain is built from TRBV6-6 and TRBJ2-5; a weak D match, TRBD1 (5 bases). CDR1 and CDR2 (germline): MNHNY, SVGAGI (reference sequence). The V gene lost 0 bases and the J gene lost 1 base, with 9 bases spanning the gap. This CDR3 spans 15 amino acids. CDR3 amino acids: CASSYSRTGQETQYF. As DNA, the CDR3 is TGTGCCAGCAGTTACTCGCGTACAGGCCAAGAGACCCAGTACTTC.

The gene calls are TRBV7-2 and TRBJ1-1, with 11 bases that match TRBD1. J lost 10 bases, V lost 5 bases, and 24 bases had no gene match. This CDR3 comprises 19 residues. CDR1 is SGHTA and CDR2 is FQGNSA in the germline V gene. Written as DNA, the CDR3 is TGTGCCAGCAGCCCCGCGCGGAGGGTGGACAGGGGGCGGTTTAGCGTAGCTTTCTTT. This codes for CASSPARRVDRGRFSVAFF.

The chain has TRBV29-1 and TRBJ2-5; 9 positions match TRBD1. The J call may not be correct, given that the DNA end is closer to TRBJ2-7. Germline CDR1 reads SQVTM; CDR2 reads ANQGSEA. CDR3 length: 12 residues. Here the CDR3 reads CSVVDRGYEQYF. The CDR3 DNA is TGCAGCGTTGTGGACAGGGGCTACGAGCAGTACTTC.

V is TRBV19 and J is TRBJ1-2; 9 bases are a match to TRBD1. Germline V gene data show CDR1 as LNHDA and CDR2 as SQIVND (reference sequence). This CDR3 spans 13 amino acids. Germline trimming cut 7 bases from V and 8 bases from J; bases unmatched to any gene: 8. The CDR3 is CASTLQGAQGYTF. The CDR3 DNA sequence: TGTGCCAGTACCTTACAGGGGGCTCAAGGCTACACCTTC.

The genes are TRBV9 and TRBJ2-7, with 8 bases matching TRBD1. The CDR3 has 15 residues. Germline loops: CDR1 SGDLS, CDR2 YYNGEE. The trim removed 0 bases at V and 2 bases at J, leaving 4 bases unmatched. The CDR3 region is CASSVEEQGAYEQYF. The CDR3 nucleotides are TGTGCCAGCAGCGTAGAGGAACAGGGGGCCTACGAGCAGTACTTC.

The chain uses TRBV6-5 and TRBJ1-6, with D possibly being TRBD1 (5 bases). This CDR3 is built from 14 residues. CDR1 and CDR2 from the germline V gene are MNHEY and SVGAGI. V lost 6 bases and J 5 bases, leaving 11 bases between the germline ends. CDR3 coding DNA: TGTGCCAGCAGCTTAACAGGAGATAATTCACCCCTCCACTTT. It translates to CASSLTGDNSPLHF.

The chain couples TRBV7-3 to TRBJ2-7; 9 positions match TRBD1. J lost 6 bases, V lost 3 bases, and 9 bases had no gene match. The CDR3 contains 15 residues. From germline, CDR1 is SGHTA and CDR2 FQGTGA. CDR3 in amino acids: CASSFGGTGRLEQYF. In DNA form, the CDR3 reads TGTGCCAGCAGCTTTGGAGGGACAGGGCGCCTCGAGCAGTACTTC.

V usage is TRBV2 and J usage is TRBJ2-1; no firm D call. CDR3 length: 13 amino acids. CDR1 and CDR2 from the germline V gene are SNHLY and FYNNEI. Trimming removed 6 bases from V and 9 bases from J, with 15 bases in between. The CDR3 reads CASSPTFGGEQFF. The DNA of the CDR3 is TGTGCCAGCAGCCCAACTTTTGGCGGTGAGCAGTTCTTC.

V is TRBV10-1 and J is TRBJ2-1; the match to TRBD2 covers 10 bases. CDR3 length: 15 amino acids. Trimming cost V 6 bases and J 7 bases; bases outside gene matches: 9. The germline gives CDR1 WNHNN, CDR2 SYGVQD (reference sequence). CDR3 region: CASSPLERGGNEQFF. CDR3 sequence (DNA): TGCGCCAGCAGCCCCCTCGAGCGGGGGGGAAATGAGCAGTTCTTC.

The V and J genes are TRBV28 and TRBJ1-4, with D hard to call. Germline V lookup: CDR1 MDHEN, CDR2 SYDVKM. This CDR3 contains 14 residues. V gave up 5 bases and J gave up 7 bases, with 14 bases separating them. CDR3 loop: CASSPRNSPEKLFF. CDR3 DNA sequence: TGTGCCAGCAGTCCCAGAAACAGTCCTGAAAAACTGTTTTTT.

The genes are TRBV5-1 and TRBJ2-2; 10 bases align to TRBD1. After removal of 4 bases from V and 7 bases from J, the junction contained 7 bases not matched to a gene. The CDR3 runs 15 residues. Germline assignment: CDR1 SGHRS and CDR2 YFSETQ. The CDR3 DNA is TGCGCCAGCAGCGCGGGACAGGGGTTTAGCGGGGAGCTGTTTTTT. It specifies CASSAGQGFSGELFF.

V is TRBV5-1 and J is TRBJ1-3, with 7 bases aligning to TRBD1. J gave up 2 bases and V 3 bases, and 5 bases lay outside the gene matches. Germline-derived CDR1 and CDR2 are SGHRS and YFSETQ. The CDR3 is 15 amino acids. The CDR3 sequence: CASSSDDRAGNTIYF. CDR3 in DNA: TGCGCCAGCAGCTCAGACGACAGGGCTGGAAACACCATATATTTT.